This T cell receptor (beta chain) derives from a study of blood T cell repertoires in COVID-19. Sequenced by immunoSEQ multiplex PCR; TCRdb stores in-frame clones only, minus some. The sample lists 180,000 or so clones, about 86% occurring once. The CDR3 is 15 amino acids. V dropped 0 bases and J dropped 3 bases, with 13 bases sitting between them. Germline assignment: CDR1 SGHRS and CDR2 YFSETQ. The specimen sequenced was peripheral blood. The gene calls are TRBV5-1 and TRBJ2-7; possible D gene TRBD2, 6 bases. This sequence originates from a woman of 80 years or more in a cohort sampled during active or convalescent COVID-19. The CDR3 here is CASSLAGGASYEQYF. In DNA, the CDR3 is TGCGCCAGCAGCTTGGCCGGGGGAGCCAGCTACGAGCAGTACTTC.